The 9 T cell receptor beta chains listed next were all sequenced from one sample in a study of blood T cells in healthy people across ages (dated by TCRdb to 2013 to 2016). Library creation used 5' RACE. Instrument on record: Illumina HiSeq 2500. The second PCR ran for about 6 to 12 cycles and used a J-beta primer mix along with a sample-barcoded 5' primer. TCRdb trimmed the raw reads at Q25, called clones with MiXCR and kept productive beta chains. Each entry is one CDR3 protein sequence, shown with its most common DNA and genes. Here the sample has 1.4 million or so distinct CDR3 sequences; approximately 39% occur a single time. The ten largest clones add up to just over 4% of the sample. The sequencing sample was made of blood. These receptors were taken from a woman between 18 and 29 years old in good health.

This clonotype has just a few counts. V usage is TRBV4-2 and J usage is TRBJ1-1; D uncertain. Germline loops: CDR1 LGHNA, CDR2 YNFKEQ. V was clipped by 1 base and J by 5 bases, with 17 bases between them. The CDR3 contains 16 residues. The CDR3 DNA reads TGTGCCAGCAGCCAAGGGCGGGTGGGAGCACCGACTGAAGCTTTCTTT. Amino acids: CASSQGRVGAPTEAFF.

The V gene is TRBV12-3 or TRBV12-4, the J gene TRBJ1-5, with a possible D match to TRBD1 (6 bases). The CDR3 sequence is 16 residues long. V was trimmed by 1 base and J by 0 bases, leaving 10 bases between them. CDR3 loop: CASSLVGGLSNQPQHF. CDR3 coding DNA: TGTGCCAGCAGTTTAGTCGGGGGGCTTAGCAATCAGCCCCAGCATTTT.

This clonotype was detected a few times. CDR3: CSASETQGRYGYTF. CDR3 sequence (DNA): TGCAGTGCTAGCGAAACACAGGGGCGCTATGGCTACACCTTC. V usage is TRBV20-1 and J usage is TRBJ1-2, with 7 bases lining up with TRBD1. The CDR3 is 14 residues long. After removal of 3 bases from V and 4 bases from J, the junction contained 8 bases not matched to a gene. Germline V gene sequence: CDR1 DFQATT, CDR2 SNEGSKA (reference sequence).

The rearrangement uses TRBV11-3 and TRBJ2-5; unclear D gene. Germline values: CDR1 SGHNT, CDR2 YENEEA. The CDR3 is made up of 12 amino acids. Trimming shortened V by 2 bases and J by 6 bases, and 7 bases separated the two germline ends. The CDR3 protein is CASSLHVKTQYF. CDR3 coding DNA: TGTGCCAGCAGCTTACATGTAAAGACCCAGTACTTC.

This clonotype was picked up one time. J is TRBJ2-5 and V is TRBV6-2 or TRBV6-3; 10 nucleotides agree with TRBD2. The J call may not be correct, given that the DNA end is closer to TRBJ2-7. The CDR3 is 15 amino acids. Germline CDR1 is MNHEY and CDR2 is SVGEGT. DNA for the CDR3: TGTGCCAGCAGTTACGTAGCGGGAGGTATCCGCGAGCAGTACTTC. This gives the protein CASSYVAGGIREQYF.

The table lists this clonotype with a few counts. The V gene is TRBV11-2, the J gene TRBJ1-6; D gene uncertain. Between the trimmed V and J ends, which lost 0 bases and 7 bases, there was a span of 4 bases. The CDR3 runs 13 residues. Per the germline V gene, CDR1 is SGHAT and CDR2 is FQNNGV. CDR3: CASSLEENSPLHF. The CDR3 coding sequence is TGTGCCAGCAGCTTAGAGGAGAATTCACCCCTCCACTTT.

This CDR3 is CASSPGAVSYNEQYF. CDR3 sequence (DNA): TGTGCCAGCAGCCCAGGGGCGGTGTCCTACAATGAGCAGTACTTC. The V call is TRBV7-3, the J call TRBJ2-1; D might be TRBD1 (6 bases). TRBJ2-7 explains the end of the DNA better; the J call may be wrong. This CDR3 comprises 15 residues. Germline CDR1 is SGHTA and CDR2 is FQGTGA.

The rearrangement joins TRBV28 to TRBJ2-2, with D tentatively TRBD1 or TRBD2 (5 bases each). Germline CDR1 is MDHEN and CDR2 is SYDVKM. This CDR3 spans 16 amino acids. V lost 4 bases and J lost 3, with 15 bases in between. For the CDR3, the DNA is TGTGCCAGCAGTTCGAGGGGAGTCGGGGACACCGGGGAGCTGTTTTTT. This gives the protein CASSSRGVGDTGELFF.

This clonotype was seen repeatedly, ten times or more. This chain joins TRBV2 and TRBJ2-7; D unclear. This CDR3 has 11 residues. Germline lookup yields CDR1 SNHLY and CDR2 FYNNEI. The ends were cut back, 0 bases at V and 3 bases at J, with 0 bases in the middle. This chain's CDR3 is CASSEAYEQYF. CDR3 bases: TGTGCCAGCAGTGAAGCCTACGAGCAGTACTTC.